This TCR beta chain was identified in a study of blood T cell repertoires in COVID-19. Study-level information: Nucleic acid was either cDNA or gDNA, and it came from T cells, B-cell-depleted T cells, or PBMCs.

This clone showed up just a few times. Trimming took off 4 bases at V and 1 base at J, with 7 bases between the two ends. Germline V lookup: CDR1 ENHRY, CDR2 SYGVKD. This CDR3 is 13 amino acids long. Per the authors' pipeline: Estimation of nucleated cell counts was performed using reference gene primer amplification. Clones were read by immunoSEQ multiplex PCR, and TCRdb kept only the in-frame ones, dropping some. V and J calls and clone size are as listed in that table; D and trimming were resolved from the DNA. The table includes more than 200,000 clones, about four fifths detected once. This clonotype was obtained from a woman in her forties or fifties with acute or convalescent COVID-19. This sequence joins TRBV10-3 and TRBJ1-1; unclear D gene. Sequenced: peripheral blood. The CDR3 DNA follows: TGTGCCATCAGTGCCCAGGCGAACACTGAAGCTTTCTTT. This translates into CAISAQANTEAFF.